The following is a T cell receptor (beta chain) sequence with its context. Its antigen is currently unknown. This sample was included in a study of T cell responses to AZD1222 COVID-19 vaccine. Overall study results and limits: Across spike, vaccine-associated CD4 TCRs were found, dominant at 160-218 and 743-854. Clonal diversity may have been underestimated in mostly white British donors.

Second-dose intervals near 4 or 12 weeks were combined. Profiling relied on immunoSEQ multiplex PCR, and the TCRdb table lists in-frame clones only, not all of them. The profile shows roughly 120,000 clones, approximately 94% of them singletons. The sequencing here drew on peripheral blood, taken 28 days after the second AZD1222 dose. The TCR comes from an adult who received the AZD1222 COVID-19 vaccine.

CDR3 protein: CASNQGGFYGYTF. For the CDR3, the DNA is TGTGCCAGTAATCAGGGGGGATTCTATGGCTACACCTTC. The rearrangement joins TRBV19 to TRBJ1-2; TRBD1 agrees at 7 bases. The germline gives CDR1 LNHDA, CDR2 SQIVND (reference sequence). The ends lost 7 bases at V and 4 bases at J; junction bases unmatched: 6. The CDR3 spans 13 residues. Complete variable domain (other parts from reference TRBV19 and TRBJ1-2): DGGITQSPKYLFRKEGQNVTLSCEQNLNHDAMYWYRQDPGQGLRLIYYSQIVNDFQKGDIAEGYSVSREKKESFPLTVTSAQKNPTAFYLCASNQGGFYGYTFGSGTRLTVV.